These T cell receptor beta chains were read from a single sample in a study of T cell repertoires in cytomegalovirus infection. MiXCR, run by TCRdb on the reads, gives a single entry per CDR3 protein. The sample carries around 70,000 distinct CDR3 sequences, 3% to 4% recorded once. What was sequenced was PBMCs. The receptors were sampled from a human donor in good health (CMV status not recorded). Some clones in this sample may be carry-over from other donors' samples. CDR3s include the opening cysteine and the closing phenylalanine or tryptophan. Each record gives: CDR3 protein, V gene, J gene.

CSAGRQGGNEKLFF	TRBV20-1	TRBJ1-4
CASNPDGGYYGYTF	TRBV7-6	TRBJ1-2
CASSRLRDQETQYF	TRBV27	TRBJ2-5
CASSLSPLYQPQHF	TRBV28	TRBJ1-5
CASSYGSDRAFF	TRBV6-2/TRBV6-3	TRBJ1-1
CASSLGRSGGFYNEQFF	TRBV7-8	TRBJ2-1
CASSRSTENQPQHF	TRBV7-2	TRBJ1-5
CASSLFLGAETEAFF	TRBV11-2	TRBJ1-1
CASSQLDGLGISEQYF	TRBV7-8	TRBJ2-7
CASTVRLETYNEQFF	TRBV7-2	TRBJ2-1
CSAETSSETQYF	TRBV20-1	TRBJ2-5
CAITSTPEGTQYF	TRBV10-3	TRBJ2-5
CATYRQGDYEQYF	TRBV24-1	TRBJ2-7
CASSSPSLNIQYF	TRBV6-8	TRBJ2-4
CASSSRGTMNTGELFF	TRBV12-3/TRBV12-4	TRBJ2-2
CASSLTSAYNEQFF	TRBV7-2	TRBJ2-1
CATSRAGPSPNSPLHF	TRBV15	TRBJ1-6
CASSPQAGGQDGELFF	TRBV7-2	TRBJ2-2
CASNKRKGDLFQETQYF	TRBV6-1	TRBJ2-5
CAISDPGGRGTGELFF	TRBV10-3	TRBJ2-2
CASSFGVQETQYF	TRBV12-3/TRBV12-4	TRBJ2-5
CASSQAHRGSNQPQHF	TRBV4-3	TRBJ1-5
CASSLQGEQYF	TRBV7-2	TRBJ2-7
CATSRDPRWSDTQYF	TRBV15	TRBJ2-3
CASRPPGTGSNEQFF	TRBV7-8	TRBJ2-1
CASRGAEATYEQYF	TRBV27	TRBJ2-7
CASSLTPGGTDTQYF	TRBV7-4	TRBJ2-3
CASSLQRGISYEQYF	TRBV7-2	TRBJ2-7
CASTIGQEFSPGGYTF	TRBV7-2	TRBJ1-2
CASSPGGLAGVNEQFF	TRBV7-2	TRBJ2-1
CASSFSWGGYTF	TRBV7-2	TRBJ1-2
CAAGSGFHAGELFF	TRBV7-8	TRBJ2-2
CASSANRGGFGANVLTF	TRBV7-2	TRBJ2-6
CASSLFRVSGANVLTF	TRBV7-2	TRBJ2-6
CASSLTGERPQYF	TRBV11-3	TRBJ2-5
CASSQLGPGQYEQYF	TRBV14	TRBJ2-7
CASTLDRGRAYGYTF	TRBV7-2	TRBJ1-2
CASRGKGPNSPLHF	TRBV19	TRBJ1-6
CASSPPGQVGEQYF	TRBV6-5	TRBJ2-7
CASRQGNEQYF	TRBV7-2	TRBJ2-7
CASKIQGMNTEAFF	TRBV4-1	TRBJ1-1
CASSLPRIRNNEQFF	TRBV7-2	TRBJ2-1
CASSFGREYEQYF	TRBV12-3/TRBV12-4	TRBJ2-7
CASSRGYGEETQYF	TRBV19	TRBJ2-5
CASRPGTATNEKLFF	TRBV7-4	TRBJ1-4
CASSLGAGWNQPQHF	TRBV7-2	TRBJ1-5
CASSLPGQGAEAFF	TRBV7-2	TRBJ1-1
CASSVGRHNYGYTF	TRBV7-2	TRBJ1-2
CASSRTPGGGLSEQFF	TRBV7-3	TRBJ2-1
CASSLRGTDEAFF	TRBV7-2	TRBJ1-1
CASSLTFPTEKLFF	TRBV7-3	TRBJ1-4
CASSSGQNTGELFF	TRBV7-2	TRBJ2-2
CASSSVADSTDTQYF	TRBV7-2	TRBJ2-3
CASSSLAGTTQETQYF	TRBV7-2	TRBJ2-5
CASSSSGTGGGYTF	TRBV7-9	TRBJ1-2